This TCR beta chain stems from a study of T-cell reconstitution after alpha-beta-depleted transplantation in children. The CDR3 has 16 residues. V shed 7 bases, J shed 2 bases, and the junction held 9 bases outside the gene matches. CDR1 WSHSY and CDR2 SAAADI come from the germline V gene. This clonotype was seen ten or more times. This sample's TCRbeta library carried unique molecular identifier barcodes. One entry per CDR3 protein, called by TCRdb with MiXCR from the PCR reads. The profile covers about 460,000 distinct CDR3 sequences, with over 9.5% appearing a single time and 2% to 2.5% taken by the ten largest.

This TCR was sampled from a child aged 2 to 9 with inherited bone marrow failure, due to receive a stem cell transplant. The material was PBMCs, obtained before TCRalphabeta/CD19-depleted stem cell transplant. This chain joins TRBV10-2 and TRBJ2-1, with TRBD2 matching over 9 bases. The CDR3 DNA follows: TGCGCCAGCACCGGGGGGGCTAGCGGGGCCTACAATGAGCAGTTCTTC. It specifies CASTGGASGAYNEQFF.